This TCR beta chain was recovered during a study of cytomegalovirus exposure and HLA in healthy donors. Whole-study findings and limits: Researchers reported in a later analysis that a missense DCLRE1C variant was tied to TCR beta V- and J-gene trimming. It was likely that a cluster of highly shared sequence variants was a sequencing artifact. TCR association rates varied by HLA locus in a later analysis, with DRB1 highest and HLA-C lowest.

The CDR3 has 11 residues. The V and J ends lost 4 bases and 11 bases respectively, with 9 bases between them. Looked up from germline, CDR1 is MDHEN and CDR2 is SYDVKM. The primer mix had 60 Vbeta and 13 Jbeta primers. Sequenced by immunoSEQ multiplex PCR; TCRdb stores in-frame clones only, minus some. This repertoire comprises fewer than 150,000 clones; its ten largest clones make up 2.7%. A note on this clone: Antigen specificity is unknown. The identical CDR3 is also encoded by other nucleotide sequences in the sample.

Source material: PBMCs. The gene calls are TRBV28 and TRBJ1-3; D may be TRBD1 (6 bases). This receptor was obtained from a man aged 40-49 years in good health and CMV-seronegative. The CDR3 bases are TGTGCCAGCAGTTCCAGGGGCCCCATATATTTT. Translation: CASSSRGPIYF.